This is a list of T cell receptor beta chains from one sample in a study of identifying expanded T cells in peripheral blood. TCRdb's table, derived via immunoSEQ multiplex PCR, lists solely in-frame clones and lacks some. The sample consists of about 110,000 clones, about 88% of them appearing once. The sample taken for sequencing was blood. These receptor sequences come from a person aged 18 to 70 in good health. The CDR3 runs from the conserved cysteine through the conserved F or W. Fields, in order: CDR3 length, clone size, D gene, J gene, V gene, CDR3 protein, CDR3 DNA. D genes are given only for firm matches. Only part of the rows carry a size: once, few, many, or a class if the clone is expanded.

11	NA	NA	TRBJ1-4	TRBV28	CASSLLDRTFF	TGTGCCAGCAGTTTACTCGACAGAACTTTTTTT
13	NA	NA	TRBJ1-6	TRBV15	CATSRAKNSPLHF	TGTGCCACCAGCAGGGCTAAAAATTCACCCCTCCACTTT
13	NA	NA	TRBJ2-1	TRBV11-3	CASSVAGANEQFF	TGTGCCAGCAGTGTGGCAGGGGCCAATGAGCAGTTCTTC
16	NA	NA	TRBJ1-2	TRBV5-4	CASSAATTANNYGYTF	TGTGCCAGCAGCGCGGCGACGACAGCGAACAACTATGGCTACACCTTC
15	once	TRBD1	TRBJ1-1	TRBV7-3	CASSTNGQGNTEAFF	TGTGCCAGCAGCACAAACGGACAGGGGAACACTGAAGCTTTCTTT
13	once	TRBD1	TRBJ2-7	TRBV23-1	CASTTGRYYEQYF	TGCGCCAGCACGACAGGGAGATACTACGAGCAGTACTTC
14	NA	NA	TRBJ2-3	TRBV19	CASSIYSGTDTQYF	TGTGCCAGTAGTATTTATAGCGGCACAGATACGCAGTATTTT
13	NA	NA	TRBJ1-4	TRBV5-4	CASSRGLNEKLFF	TGTGCCAGCAGCCGGGGACTAAATGAAAAACTGTTTTTT
15	once	NA	TRBJ2-6	TRBV2	CASSQESSGANVLTF	TGTGCCAGCAGTCAGGAGAGCTCTGGGGCCAACGTCCTGACTTTC
16	NA	TRBD2	TRBJ2-2	TRBV27	CASSLSGGVNTGELFF	TGTGCCAGCAGTTTATCCGGGGGGGTAAACACCGGGGAGCTGTTTTTT
15	NA	TRBD2	TRBJ2-7	TRBV30	CAWSALAGTPCEQYF	TGTGCCTGGAGTGCACTAGCGGGAACACCCTGCGAGCAGTACTTC
14	once	NA	TRBJ1-3	TRBV14	CASSRFSSGNTIYF	TGTGCCAGCAGCCGCTTTAGCTCTGGAAACACCATATATTTT
14	few	NA	TRBJ2-2	TRBV6-5	CASSGDSNTGELFF	TGTGCCAGCAGTGGGGACTCTAACACCGGGGAGCTGTTTTTT
15	few	TRBD1	TRBJ1-2	TRBV10-3	CAISEPNRGFYGYTF	TGTGCCATCAGTGAACCCAACAGGGGATTCTATGGCTACACCTTC
13	NA	TRBD2	TRBJ2-1	TRBV19	CASSDRSGDEQFF	TGTGCCAGTAGTGACCGGAGCGGGGATGAGCAGTTCTTC
14	NA	NA	TRBJ1-2	TRBV10-3	CAIRPLKGNYGYTF	TGTGCCATCAGGCCCTTGAAGGGTAACTATGGCTACACCTTC
16	once	TRBD2	TRBJ2-5	TRBV18	CASSPGTSGFQETQYF	TGTGCCAGCTCACCGGGGACTAGCGGGTTCCAAGAGACCCAGTACTTC
15	NA	NA	TRBJ2-4	TRBV6-5	CASSSQAGPGNIQYF	TGTGCCAGCAGTTCCCAAGCGGGCCCAGGAAACATTCAGTACTTC
13	NA	NA	TRBJ2-1	TRBV7-8	CASSNHRVNEQFF	TGTGCCAGCAGCAACCACAGGGTCAATGAGCAGTTCTTC
14	NA	TRBD2	TRBJ2-1	TRBV19	CASRGTRVNNEQFF	TGTGCCAGTAGAGGGACTAGGGTTAACAATGAGCAGTTCTTC
11	NA	NA	TRBJ1-4	TRBV20-1	CAGKKDEKLFF	TGCGCCGGAAAGAAGGATGAAAAACTGTTTTTT
15	NA	NA	TRBJ1-1	TRBV5-1	CASSLDGDRSTEAFF	TGCGCCAGCAGCTTGGACGGAGATCGATCCACTGAAGCTTTCTTT
14	medium-sized	NA	TRBJ2-3	TRBV7-9	CASSLDPERDTQYF	TGTGCCAGCAGCTTAGATCCGGAGAGAGATACGCAGTATTTT
12	NA	TRBD1	TRBJ1-2	TRBV5-1	CASSMTGEGYTF	TGCGCCAGCAGCATGACAGGGGAAGGCTACACCTTC
16	NA	TRBD1	TRBJ1-5	TRBV5-4	CASSWGTGGIVEPQHF	TGTGCCAGCAGTTGGGGGACAGGGGGCATTGTTGAGCCCCAGCATTTT
16	NA	TRBD2	TRBJ2-1	TRBV6-6	CASSQRGTSGFDEQFF	TGTGCCAGCAGCCAAAGAGGGACTAGCGGTTTCGATGAGCAGTTCTTC
15	NA	TRBD1	TRBJ2-2	TRBV6-5	CASSRPGGRFGELFF	TGTGCCAGCAGTAGACCAGGGGGTCGGTTCGGGGAGCTGTTTTTT
17	NA	NA	TRBJ2-7	TRBV5-1	CASTPDRGTPIGYEQYF	TGCGCCAGCACCCCAGATAGAGGGACCCCGATTGGCTACGAGCAGTACTTC
12	NA	NA	TRBJ2-5	TRBV29-1	CSVGGSGETQYF	TGCAGCGTTGGCGGGTCGGGAGAGACCCAGTACTTC
13	NA	NA	TRBJ2-2	TRBV7-6	CASSLSTAGELFF	TGTGCCAGCAGCTTAAGTACGGCCGGGGAGCTGTTTTTT
16	NA	NA	TRBJ2-1	TRBV5-5	CASSLYKGTNYNEQFF	TGTGCCAGCAGCTTATATAAAGGGACCAATTACAATGAGCAGTTCTTC
12	NA	NA	TRBJ1-3	TRBV6-5	CASIDRREAIYF	TGTGCCAGCATTGACAGGAGAGAGGCCATATATTTT
13	once	NA	TRBJ1-5	TRBV11-2	CASSLVGGQPQHF	TGTGCCAGCAGCTTAGTCGGGGGTCAGCCCCAGCATTTT
13	NA	NA	TRBJ1-5	TRBV28	CASDGGSNQPQHF	TGTGCCAGTGACGGTGGGAGCAATCAGCCCCAGCATTTT
14	NA	NA	TRBJ1-1	TRBV14	CASSQGRTAYEAFF	TGTGCCAGCAGCCAAGGTCGGACAGCCTATGAAGCTTTCTTT
13	NA	NA	TRBJ1-2	TRBV10-3	CAISGSTNYGYTF	TGTGCCATCTCGGGCAGCACAAACTATGGCTACACCTTC
13	once	NA	TRBJ1-6	TRBV4-1	CASSQDLRSPLHF	TGCGCCAGCAGCCAAGATCTAAGGTCACCCCTCCACTTT
15	NA	TRBD1	TRBJ1-3	TRBV2	CASSRQGSSGNTIYF	TGTGCCAGCAGTCGACAGGGAAGCTCTGGAAACACCATATATTTT
12	NA	NA	TRBJ2-1	TRBV7-3	CASSRVRDEQFF	TGTGCCAGCAGCCGCGTTCGAGATGAGCAGTTCTTC
15	NA	NA	TRBJ1-6	TRBV7-2	CASSLQTDYNSPLHF	TGTGCCAGCAGCTTACAAACAGACTATAATTCACCCCTCCACTTT
13	few	NA	TRBJ1-5	TRBV7-2	CASSLAGGQPQHF	TGTGCCAGCAGCTTGGCAGGTGGTCAGCCCCAGCATTTT
14	NA	NA	TRBJ2-1	TRBV9	CASSVGLAYNEQFF	TGTGCCAGCAGCGTGGGGCTAGCGTACAATGAGCAGTTCTTC
14	NA	TRBD1	TRBJ2-3	TRBV7-3	CASSPGTGVDTQYF	TGTGCCAGCAGCCCAGGGACAGGGGTAGATACGCAGTATTTT
15	NA	NA	TRBJ2-7	TRBV5-1	CASSLDGTVVYEQYF	TGCGCCAGCAGCTTGGATGGGACGGTAGTCTACGAGCAGTACTTC
14	few	TRBD1	TRBJ2-5	TRBV7-2	CASSSRTGEETQYF	TGTGCCAGCAGCTCCCGGACAGGGGAAGAGACCCAGTACTTC
15	NA	TRBD2	TRBJ2-5	TRBV18	CASSPRSGRGETQYF	TGTGCCAGCTCACCACGAAGCGGGAGGGGAGAGACCCAGTACTTC
13	NA	NA	TRBJ2-5	TRBV5-1	CASSLAREETQYF	TGCGCCAGCAGCTTGGCCAGGGAAGAGACCCAGTACTTC
17	NA	TRBD2	TRBJ2-3	TRBV9	CASSVAPGSGNTDTQYF	TGTGCCAGCAGCGTAGCCCCTGGTAGCGGGAATACAGATACGCAGTATTTT